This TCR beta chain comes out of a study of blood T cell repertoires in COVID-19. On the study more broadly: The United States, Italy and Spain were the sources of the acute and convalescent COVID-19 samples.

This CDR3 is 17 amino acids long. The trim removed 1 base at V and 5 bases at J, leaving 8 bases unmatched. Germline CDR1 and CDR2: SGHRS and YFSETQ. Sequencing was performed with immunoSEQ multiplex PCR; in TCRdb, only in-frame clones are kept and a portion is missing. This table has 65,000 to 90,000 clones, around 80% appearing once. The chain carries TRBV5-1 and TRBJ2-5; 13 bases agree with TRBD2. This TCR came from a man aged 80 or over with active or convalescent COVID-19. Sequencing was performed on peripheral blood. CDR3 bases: TGCGCCAGCAGCTTGACCACTAGCGGGGGGGCCGTGGAGACCCAGTACTTC. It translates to CASSLTTSGGAVETQYF.